Listed below are T cell receptor beta chains from one sample, sequenced in a study of blood T cell repertoires in COVID-19. The table came from immunoSEQ multiplex PCR; TCRdb's copy has only in-frame clones and leaves some out. The data show around 200,000 clones, approximately 82% seen once. Material for sequencing was peripheral blood. These receptors originate from a man aged 35 to 55 with active or convalescent COVID-19. Both conserved end residues are part of each CDR3. Each record gives: CDR3 DNA, CDR3 protein, D gene, J gene, CDR3 length, clone size, V gene. D genes are given only for firm matches. Clone size is shown for a subset of rows, as once, few, many or a class of expanded clone.

CDR3 DNA: TGTGCCAGCAGCCGAGATGGACTAGCGGGAGGGGCCCAGTTCTTC
CDR3 protein: CASSRDGLAGGAQFF
D gene: TRBD2
J gene: TRBJ2-1
CDR3 length: 15
clone size: -
V gene: TRBV7-8

CDR3 DNA: TGTGCCAGCAGCTTAGAACAGGGGGCCTACGAGCAGTACTTC
CDR3 protein: CASSLEQGAYEQYF
D gene: TRBD1
J gene: TRBJ2-7
CDR3 length: 14
clone size: few
V gene: TRBV7-2

CDR3 DNA: TGCAGCGTTAGACAGGGGGCTGGAGATGGCTACACCTTC
CDR3 protein: CSVRQGAGDGYTF
D gene: TRBD1
J gene: TRBJ1-2
CDR3 length: 13
clone size: -
V gene: TRBV29-1

CDR3 DNA: TGTGCCAGCAACCCCCTAGCCACAACCTACGAGCAGTACTTC
CDR3 protein: CASNPLATTYEQYF
D gene: -
J gene: TRBJ2-7
CDR3 length: 14
clone size: -
V gene: TRBV2

CDR3 DNA: TGCGCCAGCAGCCACCCAACGGGGGGTCTAGATGAAAAACTGTTTTTT
CDR3 protein: CASSHPTGGLDEKLFF
D gene: -
J gene: TRBJ1-4
CDR3 length: 16
clone size: once
V gene: TRBV4-1

CDR3 DNA: TGTGCCAGTGCGATTTACAGGGGTACCAAAAACATTCAGTACTTC
CDR3 protein: CASAIYRGTKNIQYF
D gene: TRBD1
J gene: TRBJ2-4
CDR3 length: 15
clone size: -
V gene: TRBV6-5

CDR3 DNA: TGTGCCAGCAGCGTAGGGAGCGTGGGCTCCTACGAGCAGTACTTC
CDR3 protein: CASSVGSVGSYEQYF
D gene: -
J gene: TRBJ2-7
CDR3 length: 15
clone size: -
V gene: TRBV9

CDR3 DNA: TGTGCCATCAGTGCCTTGACAGGGGGAGGCTACGAGCAGTACTTC
CDR3 protein: CAISALTGGGYEQYF
D gene: TRBD1
J gene: TRBJ2-7
CDR3 length: 15
clone size: -
V gene: TRBV10-3

CDR3 DNA: TGTGCCAGCAGCCGTAGAACTACTGAAGCTTTCTTT
CDR3 protein: CASSRRTTEAFF
D gene: -
J gene: TRBJ1-1
CDR3 length: 12
clone size: -
V gene: TRBV12-3/TRBV12-4

CDR3 DNA: TGCGCCAGCAGCCAAGTTCCTGCAGGGCCGAACACCGGGGAGCTGTTTTTT
CDR3 protein: CASSQVPAGPNTGELFF
D gene: -
J gene: TRBJ2-2
CDR3 length: 17
clone size: few
V gene: TRBV4-1

CDR3 DNA: TGTGCCTGGGGGAGAGGGAACTCTGGAAACACCATATATTTT
CDR3 protein: CAWGRGNSGNTIYF
D gene: -
J gene: TRBJ1-3
CDR3 length: 14
clone size: -
V gene: TRBV30

CDR3 DNA: TGCGCCAGCAGCTTACCCGGACAGACCGGGGAGCTGTTTTTT
CDR3 protein: CASSLPGQTGELFF
D gene: -
J gene: TRBJ2-2
CDR3 length: 14
clone size: few
V gene: TRBV5-1

CDR3 DNA: TGTGCCAGCAGTTTAATCCAGGGACTCGACTATGGCTACACCTTC
CDR3 protein: CASSLIQGLDYGYTF
D gene: -
J gene: TRBJ1-2
CDR3 length: 15
clone size: -
V gene: TRBV6-5

CDR3 DNA: TGTGCCAGCAGGACAGGGTTCCAAGCACCCCTCCACTTT
CDR3 protein: CASRTGFQAPLHF
D gene: TRBD1
J gene: TRBJ1-6
CDR3 length: 13
clone size: -
V gene: TRBV25-1

CDR3 DNA: TGTGCCAGCAGCTTGGGGGACCGGGCAGGGGAGGAAAAACTGTTTTTT
CDR3 protein: CASSLGDRAGEEKLFF
D gene: -
J gene: TRBJ1-4
CDR3 length: 16
clone size: -
V gene: TRBV5-8

CDR3 DNA: TGCGCCAGCAGTGAGGATAGCGGGGGAGTGGGGTACGAGCAGTACTTC
CDR3 protein: CASSEDSGGVGYEQYF
D gene: TRBD2
J gene: TRBJ2-7
CDR3 length: 16
clone size: few
V gene: TRBV10-2

CDR3 DNA: TGTGCCAGTAGTATAAAGGACAGGGTCCCTACTGAAGCTTTCTTT
CDR3 protein: CASSIKDRVPTEAFF
D gene: TRBD1
J gene: TRBJ1-1
CDR3 length: 15
clone size: once
V gene: TRBV19

CDR3 DNA: TGTGCCAGCAGTGACCTGGGGGGAGGGAAACAAGAGACCCAGTACTTC
CDR3 protein: CASSDLGGGKQETQYF
D gene: TRBD2
J gene: TRBJ2-5
CDR3 length: 16
clone size: -
V gene: TRBV6-1

CDR3 DNA: TGCAGCGTCACAGGGCCCGGGGAGCTGTTTTTT
CDR3 protein: CSVTGPGELFF
D gene: -
J gene: TRBJ2-2
CDR3 length: 11
clone size: -
V gene: TRBV29-1

CDR3 DNA: TGTGCCAGCAGCCCACGACAGGGGGGAAGCGGGGAGCTGTTTTTT
CDR3 protein: CASSPRQGGSGELFF
D gene: TRBD1
J gene: TRBJ2-2
CDR3 length: 15
clone size: -
V gene: TRBV7-9

CDR3 DNA: TGTGCCAGCAATGCGGATTCCTACGAGCAGTACTTC
CDR3 protein: CASNADSYEQYF
D gene: -
J gene: TRBJ2-7
CDR3 length: 12
clone size: -
V gene: TRBV2

CDR3 DNA: TGTGCCAGCAGTCGGACAGCCACTAACTATGGCTACACCTTC
CDR3 protein: CASSRTATNYGYTF
D gene: -
J gene: TRBJ1-2
CDR3 length: 14
clone size: -
V gene: TRBV6-2/TRBV6-3

CDR3 DNA: TGTGCCAGCAGCCGGGACAGGGGTCCCTCCTACGAGCAGTACTTC
CDR3 protein: CASSRDRGPSYEQYF
D gene: TRBD1
J gene: TRBJ2-7
CDR3 length: 15
clone size: -
V gene: TRBV5-6

CDR3 DNA: TGTGCCAGTAAAGGGGTTCGGACAGGGGACCACTCTGGGGCCAACGTCCTGACTTTC
CDR3 protein: CASKGVRTGDHSGANVLTF
D gene: TRBD1
J gene: TRBJ2-6
CDR3 length: 19
clone size: -
V gene: TRBV19

CDR3 DNA: TGTGCCAGCTCACCGTTACAGGGGGCATCCGAGCAGTACTTC
CDR3 protein: CASSPLQGASEQYF
D gene: TRBD1
J gene: TRBJ2-7
CDR3 length: 14
clone size: -
V gene: TRBV18

CDR3 DNA: TGCGCCAGCAGTGAGTCTAACTCGGGCGAGCAGTACTTC
CDR3 protein: CASSESNSGEQYF
D gene: -
J gene: TRBJ2-7
CDR3 length: 13
clone size: -
V gene: TRBV10-1

CDR3 DNA: TGTGCCAGCAGTGACGCGGACTCCTATGGCTACACCTTC
CDR3 protein: CASSDADSYGYTF
D gene: -
J gene: TRBJ1-2
CDR3 length: 13
clone size: -
V gene: TRBV2

CDR3 DNA: TGTGCCAGCAGCTCCCAGGGACAGCTAACTAAAAACATTCAGTACTTC
CDR3 protein: CASSSQGQLTKNIQYF
D gene: TRBD1
J gene: TRBJ2-4
CDR3 length: 16
clone size: few
V gene: TRBV7-9

CDR3 DNA: TGTGCCAGCAGTGGACAGGGTGGTCAGCCCCAGCATTTT
CDR3 protein: CASSGQGGQPQHF
D gene: TRBD1
J gene: TRBJ1-5
CDR3 length: 13
clone size: once
V gene: TRBV2

CDR3 DNA: TGTGCTAGTGGCCTAACAGGGTTTGGACAAAATAGCAATCAGCCCCAGCATTTT
CDR3 protein: CASGLTGFGQNSNQPQHF
D gene: -
J gene: TRBJ1-5
CDR3 length: 18
clone size: -
V gene: TRBV12-5

CDR3 DNA: TGTGCCAGCAGCCCACCAGGGTTTAATTCACCCCTCCACTTT
CDR3 protein: CASSPPGFNSPLHF
D gene: -
J gene: TRBJ1-6
CDR3 length: 14
clone size: -
V gene: TRBV11-1

CDR3 DNA: TGTGCCAGCAGCCGAGATAGGGGTGAGCAGTTCTTC
CDR3 protein: CASSRDRGEQFF
D gene: -
J gene: TRBJ2-1
CDR3 length: 12
clone size: -
V gene: TRBV11-2

CDR3 DNA: TGTGCCAGCAGCTTAGTACAGGCAGGGGAGACCCAGTACTTC
CDR3 protein: CASSLVQAGETQYF
D gene: -
J gene: TRBJ2-5
CDR3 length: 14
clone size: -
V gene: TRBV7-9

CDR3 DNA: TGTGCCAGCAGCCAAGCAAACACCGGGGAGCTGTTTTTT
CDR3 protein: CASSQANTGELFF
D gene: -
J gene: TRBJ2-2
CDR3 length: 13
clone size: -
V gene: TRBV14

CDR3 DNA: TGTGCCAGCAACCGGGGGTTTGAAGCTTTCTTT
CDR3 protein: CASNRGFEAFF
D gene: -
J gene: TRBJ1-1
CDR3 length: 11
clone size: once
V gene: TRBV12-3/TRBV12-4

CDR3 DNA: TGTGCCAGCTCACCGGAGACAGGGACGTTAACCGGGGAGCTGTTTTTT
CDR3 protein: CASSPETGTLTGELFF
D gene: TRBD1
J gene: TRBJ2-2
CDR3 length: 16
clone size: -
V gene: TRBV18

CDR3 DNA: TGTGCCAGCAGCCTCTCGGACGAGCAGTACTTC
CDR3 protein: CASSLSDEQYF
D gene: -
J gene: TRBJ2-7
CDR3 length: 11
clone size: -
V gene: TRBV3-1/TRBV3-2

CDR3 DNA: TGTGCCAGCAGTTACACTAGCTACAATGAGCAGTTCTTC
CDR3 protein: CASSYTSYNEQFF
D gene: -
J gene: TRBJ2-1
CDR3 length: 13
clone size: -
V gene: TRBV6-5